The entry below gives a single TCR beta chain sequence along with its context. TCRdb's copy holds only in-frame clones and misses some; the assay was immunoSEQ multiplex PCR. Of 100,000 to 150,000 clones listed, around 85% are singletons. Time point specified: blood 2 weeks post-SBRT. Treatment in this sample: 15 Gy SBRT to primary tumor, nephrectomy 4 weeks later. This sample was taken from a study of radiation and T cells in renal cell carcinoma. This clonotype was sampled from a man aged 45-60 years with renal cell carcinoma. This specimen consisted of blood, obtained from a patient whose treatment included radiotherapy and nephrectomy.

For the CDR3, the DNA is TGTGCCAGCAGCCGGGGGCAAGCCGTAAACTACGAGCAGTACTTC. The encoded protein is CASSRGQAVNYEQYF. V gene TRBV7-6 combines with J gene TRBJ2-7; D could derive from TRBD1 or TRBD2 (6 bases each). Germline-derived CDR1 and CDR2 are SGHVS and FNYEAQ. The CDR3 spans 15 residues. V was clipped by 5 bases and J by 3 bases, with 17 bases between them.